The rows below give T cell receptor beta chains drawn from one sample of a study of beta chain features in type 1 diabetes. Generated by immunoSEQ multiplex PCR, the TCRdb table keeps only in-frame clones and is missing some. Here the sample spans some 660,000 clones, more than 13% being singletons. The material sequenced was naive CD4+ T cells from blood. These receptors were collected from a young man with type 1 diabetes. Both conserved end residues are part of each CDR3. A D gene is named only where the DNA matches it firmly. For some rows the clone size is stated as once, few or many, or as a class when expanded; others skip it.

V gene: TRBV6-5; clone size: few; J gene: TRBJ2-3; D gene: NA; CDR3 protein: CASTTIGASTDTQYF; CDR3 DNA: TGTGCCAGCACCACCATCGGGGCTAGCACAGATACGCAGTATTTT
V gene: TRBV5-6; clone size: NA; J gene: TRBJ2-1; D gene: NA; CDR3 protein: CASSLVGVNEQFF; CDR3 DNA: TGTGCCAGCAGCTTGGTGGGAGTCAATGAGCAGTTCTTC
V gene: TRBV4-3; clone size: few; J gene: TRBJ1-2; D gene: NA; CDR3 protein: CASSEGLKSGYTF; CDR3 DNA: TGCGCCAGCAGTGAAGGCCTGAAGTCTGGCTACACCTTC
V gene: TRBV27; clone size: NA; J gene: TRBJ2-5; D gene: NA; CDR3 protein: CASRPFGQQETQYF; CDR3 DNA: TGTGCCAGCAGACCCTTTGGACAGCAAGAGACCCAGTACTTC
V gene: TRBV7-2; clone size: few; J gene: TRBJ2-7; D gene: NA; CDR3 protein: CASSLASSYEQYF; CDR3 DNA: TGTGCCAGCAGCTTAGCCTCCTCCTACGAGCAGTACTTC
V gene: TRBV9; clone size: few; J gene: TRBJ2-1; D gene: TRBD2; CDR3 protein: CASSVAGVRTRVNEQFF; CDR3 DNA: TGTGCCAGCAGCGTAGCTGGGGTGAGGACTAGGGTCAATGAGCAGTTCTTC
V gene: TRBV7-6; clone size: NA; J gene: TRBJ1-2; D gene: NA; CDR3 protein: CASSSTGIGYTF; CDR3 DNA: TGTGCCAGCAGCTCGACAGGAATAGGCTACACCTTC
V gene: TRBV9; clone size: NA; J gene: TRBJ2-5; D gene: NA; CDR3 protein: CASSVAQETQYF; CDR3 DNA: TGTGCCAGCAGCGTAGCCCAAGAGACCCAGTACTTC
V gene: TRBV30; clone size: NA; J gene: TRBJ1-2; D gene: TRBD1; CDR3 protein: CAWTPGTGFYGYTF; CDR3 DNA: TGTGCCTGGACCCCCGGGACAGGCTTCTATGGCTACACCTTC
V gene: TRBV20-1; clone size: NA; J gene: TRBJ2-1; D gene: NA; CDR3 protein: CSAPGPNEQFF; CDR3 DNA: TGCAGTGCCCCGGGGCCCAATGAGCAGTTCTTC
V gene: TRBV10-3; clone size: NA; J gene: TRBJ1-6; D gene: NA; CDR3 protein: CAISESEGGNSPLHF; CDR3 DNA: TGTGCCATCAGTGAGTCGGAGGGAGGGAATTCACCCCTCCACTTT
V gene: TRBV28; clone size: NA; J gene: TRBJ1-2; D gene: NA; CDR3 protein: CASRVWSQNYGYTF; CDR3 DNA: TGTGCCAGCAGAGTTTGGAGCCAAAACTATGGCTACACCTTC
V gene: TRBV6-5; clone size: few; J gene: TRBJ2-3; D gene: NA; CDR3 protein: CASSYRAIATDTQYF; CDR3 DNA: TGTGCCAGCAGTTACAGAGCAATCGCCACAGATACGCAGTATTTT
V gene: TRBV27; clone size: NA; J gene: TRBJ1-5; D gene: NA; CDR3 protein: CASSGGASNQPQHF; CDR3 DNA: TGTGCCAGCAGTGGGGGGGCGAGCAATCAGCCCCAGCATTTT
V gene: TRBV6-5; clone size: few; J gene: TRBJ2-7; D gene: NA; CDR3 protein: CASKGGSYEQYF; CDR3 DNA: TGTGCCAGCAAGGGCGGGTCCTACGAGCAGTACTTC
V gene: TRBV5-1; clone size: NA; J gene: TRBJ1-1; D gene: NA; CDR3 protein: CASSIGSTEAFF; CDR3 DNA: TGCGCCAGCAGCATCGGATCCACTGAAGCTTTCTTT
V gene: TRBV2; clone size: NA; J gene: TRBJ2-3; D gene: TRBD2; CDR3 protein: CASEGTSGADTQYF; CDR3 DNA: TGTGCCAGCGAGGGGACTAGCGGCGCAGATACGCAGTATTTT
V gene: TRBV5-4; clone size: few; J gene: TRBJ2-6; D gene: TRBD1; CDR3 protein: CASSTGQGSGANVLTF; CDR3 DNA: TGTGCCAGCAGCACGGGACAGGGCTCTGGGGCCAACGTCCTGACTTTC
V gene: TRBV14; clone size: NA; J gene: TRBJ2-5; D gene: NA; CDR3 protein: CASSQTTGGKTQYF; CDR3 DNA: TGTGCCAGCAGCCAAACCACCGGGGGAAAGACCCAGTACTTC
V gene: TRBV28; clone size: few; J gene: TRBJ2-5; D gene: NA; CDR3 protein: CASSPPGQGWETQYF; CDR3 DNA: TGTGCCAGCAGCCCACCCGGACAAGGGTGGGAGACCCAGTACTTC
V gene: TRBV30; clone size: NA; J gene: TRBJ2-5; D gene: NA; CDR3 protein: CAWLLQSQETQYF; CDR3 DNA: TGTGCCTGGCTCCTACAGTCCCAAGAGACCCAGTACTTC
V gene: TRBV29-1; clone size: NA; J gene: TRBJ1-5; D gene: NA; CDR3 protein: CSVVLQDSNQPQHF; CDR3 DNA: TGCAGCGTTGTTTTACAGGATAGCAATCAGCCCCAGCATTTT
V gene: TRBV7-2; clone size: NA; J gene: TRBJ2-1; D gene: TRBD1; CDR3 protein: CASSPGQAYNEQFF; CDR3 DNA: TGTGCCAGCAGCCCCGGACAGGCCTACAATGAGCAGTTCTTC
V gene: TRBV25-1; clone size: NA; J gene: TRBJ2-7; D gene: TRBD1; CDR3 protein: CAISGQGYEQYF; CDR3 DNA: TGTGCCATCTCAGGACAGGGCTACGAGCAGTACTTC